The T cell receptor (beta chain) described here comes from a study of CD8 T cells in ankylosing spondylitis. The CDR3 is 13 amino acids. CDR1 and CDR2 from the germline V gene are SGHVS and FQNEAQ. J gave up 7 bases and V 5 bases, and 3 bases lay outside the gene matches. This clonotype was picked up a small number of times. Its target is not known. Molecular-barcoded quantitative 5'-RACE produced these TCR beta libraries. TCRdb fed the 5' RACE reads into MiXCR, producing one record per CDR3 protein. Here the sample spans 200,000 to 250,000 distinct CDR3 sequences, 25% to 30% being singletons. General observations from the study: Reportedly, matched ankylosing spondylitis synovial fluid was significantly enriched for disease-linked clones.

V and J are TRBV7-8 and TRBJ2-7; 12 bases are a match to TRBD2. The sequenced material came from blood, either unsorted or a sorted T cell fraction (not recorded which). The sequence came from a male donor with ankylosing spondylitis or in good health (not recorded which). The CDR3 spells CASSPGTSGEQYF. Here the CDR3 DNA reads TGTGCCAGCAGCCCCGGGACTAGCGGGGAGCAGTACTTC.